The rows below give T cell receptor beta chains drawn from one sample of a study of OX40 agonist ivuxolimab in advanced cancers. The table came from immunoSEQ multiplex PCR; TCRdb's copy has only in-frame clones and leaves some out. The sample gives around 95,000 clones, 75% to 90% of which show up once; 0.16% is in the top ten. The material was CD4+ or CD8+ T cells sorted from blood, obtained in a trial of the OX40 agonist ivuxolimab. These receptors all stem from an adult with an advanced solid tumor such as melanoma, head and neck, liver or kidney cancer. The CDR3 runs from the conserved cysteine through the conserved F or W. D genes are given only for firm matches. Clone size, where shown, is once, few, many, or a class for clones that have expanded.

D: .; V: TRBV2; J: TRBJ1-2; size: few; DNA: TGTGCCAGCACCAGCCGGAACTATGGCTACACCTTC; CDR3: CASTSRNYGYTF
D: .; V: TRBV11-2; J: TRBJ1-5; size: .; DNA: TGTGCCAGCAGAAGGGGCGGGAGCAATCAGCCCCAGCATTTT; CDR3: CASRRGGSNQPQHF
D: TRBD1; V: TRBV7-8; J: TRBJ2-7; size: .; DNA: TGTGCCAGCAGCGCGTCTGCGGGACAGGGGGCTTACGAGCAGTACTTC; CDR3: CASSASAGQGAYEQYF
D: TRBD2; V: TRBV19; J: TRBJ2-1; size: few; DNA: TGTGCCAGTAGTATAGCTGGGACTAGCGGACCCCTATACAATGAGCAGTTCTTC; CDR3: CASSIAGTSGPLYNEQFF
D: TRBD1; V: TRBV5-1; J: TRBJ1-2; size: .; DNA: TGCGCCAGCAGCCCCGGGGGGACAGGATGGAACTATGGCTACACCTTC; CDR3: CASSPGGTGWNYGYTF
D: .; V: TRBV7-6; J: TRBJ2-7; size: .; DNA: TGTGCACGACGAGGGGGTGTCCACGAGCAGTACTTC; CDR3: CARRGGVHEQYF
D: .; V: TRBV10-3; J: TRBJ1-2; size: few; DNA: TGTGCCATCGGAACCCTGCAGGGAAGCTATGGCTACACCTTC; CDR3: CAIGTLQGSYGYTF
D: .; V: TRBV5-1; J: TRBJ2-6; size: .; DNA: TGCGCCAGCAGTTTAACAGGGCGGGGATCTGGGGCCAACGTCCTGACTTTC; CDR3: CASSLTGRGSGANVLTF
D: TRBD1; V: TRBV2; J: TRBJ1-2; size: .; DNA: TGTGCCAGCAGTGGGACAGGGTTTAACTATGGCTACACCTTC; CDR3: CASSGTGFNYGYTF
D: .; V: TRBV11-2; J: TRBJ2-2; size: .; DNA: TGTGCCAGCAGCAACCAGGGATTCGGGGAGCTGTTTTTT; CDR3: CASSNQGFGELFF
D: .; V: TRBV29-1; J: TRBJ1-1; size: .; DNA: TGCAGCGTCACAAACTCCCCCGGAGGGGGTGAAGCTTTCTTT; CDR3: CSVTNSPGGGEAFF